This is a list of T cell receptor beta chains from one sample in a study of T cells in Graves' hyperthyroidism and ophthalmopathy. One entry per CDR3 protein, called by TCRdb with MiXCR from the multiplex PCR reads. The sample consists of 700,000 or so distinct CDR3 sequences, about a sixth of them appearing once. Sequencing used blood. The receptors were gathered from a man younger than 35 with Graves' hyperthyroidism. The CDR3 runs from the conserved cysteine through the conserved F or W. D genes are given only for firm matches. Some rows have no size entry. The others give once, few or many, or a class for an expanded clone.

j_gene: TRBJ2-2
abundance: few
v_gene: TRBV6-1
d_gene: .
CDR3aa: CASKITWGPGELFF
CDR3nt: TGTGCCAGCAAGATTACGTGGGGCCCTGGGGAGCTGTTTTTT

j_gene: TRBJ1-1
abundance: many
v_gene: TRBV28
d_gene: .
CDR3aa: CASKEEGIVTEAFF
CDR3nt: TGTGCCAGCAAAGAAGAGGGAATAGTCACTGAAGCTTTCTTT

j_gene: TRBJ2-3
abundance: .
v_gene: TRBV19
d_gene: .
CDR3aa: CASSVWGTTDTQYF
CDR3nt: TGTGCCAGTAGCGTTTGGGGGACCACAGATACGCAGTATTTT

j_gene: TRBJ2-1
abundance: .
v_gene: TRBV4-1
d_gene: .
CDR3aa: CASSQDATHRLFF
CDR3nt: TGCGCCAGCAGCCAAGACGCTACCCACCGGTTGTTCTTC

j_gene: TRBJ1-1
abundance: .
v_gene: TRBV29-1
d_gene: .
CDR3aa: CSVYRLDTEAFF
CDR3nt: TGCAGCGTATACAGGTTAGACACTGAAGCTTTCTTT

j_gene: TRBJ1-2
abundance: few
v_gene: TRBV19
d_gene: TRBD1
CDR3aa: CASSRQGTNYGYTF
CDR3nt: TGTGCCAGTTCGAGACAGGGAACTAACTATGGCTACACCTTC

j_gene: TRBJ1-6
abundance: .
v_gene: TRBV28
d_gene: TRBD1
CDR3aa: CASSFFRTGNSPLHF
CDR3nt: TGTGCCAGCAGTTTCTTCCGGACAGGGAATTCACCCCTCCACTTT

j_gene: TRBJ2-7
abundance: .
v_gene: TRBV20-1
d_gene: .
CDR3aa: CSASYFGGPSGEQYF
CDR3nt: TGCAGTGCTAGTTATTTTGGCGGGCCTTCAGGAGAGCAGTACTTC

j_gene: TRBJ2-7
abundance: .
v_gene: TRBV20-1
d_gene: TRBD2
CDR3aa: CSASKLAGGPDSYEQYF
CDR3nt: TGCAGTGCTAGTAAACTAGCGGGAGGGCCTGACTCCTACGAGCAGTACTTC

j_gene: TRBJ1-1
abundance: few
v_gene: TRBV6-2/TRBV6-3
d_gene: .
CDR3aa: CASSARGRNTEAFF
CDR3nt: TGTGCCAGCAGTGCCCGCGGTAGGAACACTGAAGCTTTCTTT

j_gene: TRBJ2-3
abundance: .
v_gene: TRBV20-1
d_gene: TRBD2
CDR3aa: CSARDSSGTSTDTQYF
CDR3nt: TGCAGTGCTAGAGATTCTAGCGGGACTAGCACAGATACGCAGTATTTT

j_gene: TRBJ2-1
abundance: many
v_gene: TRBV28
d_gene: .
CDR3aa: CASDTGSYNEQFF
CDR3nt: TGTGCCAGCGATACAGGGTCCTACAATGAGCAGTTCTTC

j_gene: TRBJ1-1
abundance: many
v_gene: TRBV6-1
d_gene: TRBD1
CDR3aa: CASSQTGGYYTTEAFF
CDR3nt: TGTGCCAGCAGCCAAACAGGGGGTTACTATACCACTGAAGCTTTCTTT

j_gene: TRBJ2-2
abundance: .
v_gene: TRBV27
d_gene: .
CDR3aa: CASSSPGYGTGELFF
CDR3nt: TGTGCCAGCAGTTCTCCAGGGTACGGCACCGGGGAGCTGTTTTTT

j_gene: TRBJ2-1
abundance: many
v_gene: TRBV18
d_gene: .
CDR3aa: CASSPLTSMTYNEQFF
CDR3nt: TGTGCCAGCTCACCATTAACTTCCATGACCTACAATGAGCAGTTCTTC

j_gene: TRBJ2-1
abundance: few
v_gene: TRBV5-1
d_gene: .
CDR3aa: CASSLDQILGNEQFF
CDR3nt: TGCGCCAGCAGCTTGGACCAGATTTTGGGGAATGAGCAGTTCTTC

j_gene: TRBJ2-7
abundance: .
v_gene: TRBV7-8
d_gene: .
CDR3aa: CASSLVPSYEQYF
CDR3nt: TGTGCCAGCAGCTTAGTACCGTCCTACGAGCAGTACTTC

j_gene: TRBJ2-3
abundance: few
v_gene: TRBV6-1
d_gene: .
CDR3aa: CASTEGVVTDTQYF
CDR3nt: TGTGCCAGCACGGAGGGAGTGGTCACAGATACGCAGTATTTT

j_gene: TRBJ1-2
abundance: many
v_gene: TRBV20-1
d_gene: TRBD1
CDR3aa: CSAREPTGLLYGYTF
CDR3nt: TGCAGTGCTAGAGAGCCGACAGGGCTCCTCTATGGCTACACCTTC

j_gene: TRBJ1-1
abundance: .
v_gene: TRBV5-5
d_gene: .
CDR3aa: CASSFQGKRPNTEAFF
CDR3nt: TGTGCCAGCAGCTTCCAGGGTAAAAGGCCGAACACTGAAGCTTTCTTT

j_gene: TRBJ2-7
abundance: .
v_gene: TRBV5-1
d_gene: TRBD2
CDR3aa: CASSLVWTSGGPSYEQYF
CDR3nt: TGCGCCAGCAGCTTGGTGTGGACTAGCGGGGGGCCCTCCTACGAGCAGTACTTC

j_gene: TRBJ2-2
abundance: few
v_gene: TRBV7-9
d_gene: TRBD1
CDR3aa: CASSLAGTGITGELFF
CDR3nt: TGTGCCAGCAGCTTAGCCGGGACAGGAATCACCGGGGAGCTGTTTTTT

j_gene: TRBJ2-2
abundance: many
v_gene: TRBV11-1
d_gene: TRBD2
CDR3aa: CASSLLPSGKGELFF
CDR3nt: TGTGCCAGCAGCTTACTACCTAGCGGGAAGGGGGAGCTGTTTTTT

j_gene: TRBJ2-2
abundance: .
v_gene: TRBV5-4
d_gene: TRBD1
CDR3aa: CASSPRQGMTGELFF
CDR3nt: TGTGCCAGCAGCCCGAGACAGGGGATGACCGGGGAGCTGTTTTTT

j_gene: TRBJ2-3
abundance: .
v_gene: TRBV15
d_gene: TRBD2
CDR3aa: CATSRGSGRSDTQYF
CDR3nt: TGTGCCACCAGCAGGGGAAGCGGGAGAAGCGATACGCAGTATTTT

j_gene: TRBJ2-5
abundance: many
v_gene: TRBV28
d_gene: TRBD1
CDR3aa: CATQRWSGTDQETQYF
CDR3nt: TGTGCCACCCAAAGATGGTCCGGGACAGACCAAGAGACCCAGTACTTC

j_gene: TRBJ1-1
abundance: many
v_gene: TRBV2
d_gene: .
CDR3aa: CASSEIWTNTEAFF
CDR3nt: TGTGCCAGCAGTGAAATCTGGACCAACACTGAAGCTTTCTTT

j_gene: TRBJ1-5
abundance: many
v_gene: TRBV12-3/TRBV12-4
d_gene: .
CDR3aa: CASSFGENQPQHF
CDR3nt: TGTGCCAGCAGTTTCGGGGAGAATCAGCCCCAGCATTTT

j_gene: TRBJ2-3
abundance: few
v_gene: TRBV4-1
d_gene: .
CDR3aa: CASSQPDGTSTDTQYF
CDR3nt: TGCGCCAGCAGCCAACCGGACGGGACTAGCACAGATACGCAGTATTTT

j_gene: TRBJ2-1
abundance: .
v_gene: TRBV9
d_gene: .
CDR3aa: CASRRAGGFEQFF
CDR3nt: TGTGCCAGCAGAAGGGCAGGTGGATTCGAGCAGTTCTTC

j_gene: TRBJ2-1
abundance: few
v_gene: TRBV7-2
d_gene: TRBD2
CDR3aa: CASSFWLLAGGVSNEQFF
CDR3nt: TGTGCCAGCAGCTTCTGGCTACTAGCGGGAGGGGTCTCCAATGAGCAGTTCTTC

j_gene: TRBJ2-7
abundance: once
v_gene: TRBV20-1
d_gene: TRBD1
CDR3aa: CSARDRGTSDEQYF
CDR3nt: TGCAGTGCCCGGGACAGGGGGACCTCGGACGAGCAGTACTTC

j_gene: TRBJ2-3
abundance: many
v_gene: TRBV7-3
d_gene: .
CDR3aa: CASSHGLTSTDTQYF
CDR3nt: TGTGCCAGCAGCCACGGGCTGACTAGCACAGATACGCAGTATTTT

j_gene: TRBJ2-5
abundance: many
v_gene: TRBV20-1
d_gene: .
CDR3aa: CSARDTGRQETQYF
CDR3nt: TGCAGTGCTAGAGACACAGGGCGACAAGAGACCCAGTACTTC

j_gene: TRBJ2-1
abundance: many
v_gene: TRBV6-1
d_gene: .
CDR3aa: CASSRASGRNEQFF
CDR3nt: TGTGCCAGCAGTAGAGCCAGCGGCAGGAATGAGCAGTTCTTC

j_gene: TRBJ2-7
abundance: .
v_gene: TRBV28
d_gene: .
CDR3aa: CASSIGGRRQSYEQYF
CDR3nt: TGTGCCAGTAGTATCGGAGGGCGCCGACAATCCTACGAGCAGTACTTC

j_gene: TRBJ1-5
abundance: many
v_gene: TRBV15
d_gene: .
CDR3aa: CATSRAREPQHF
CDR3nt: TGTGCCACCAGCAGAGCGCGTGAGCCCCAGCATTTT

j_gene: TRBJ2-1
abundance: many
v_gene: TRBV6-1
d_gene: TRBD2
CDR3aa: CASSAVPWTSGSREQFF
CDR3nt: TGTGCCAGCAGTGCCGTACCTTGGACTAGCGGGAGTAGAGAGCAGTTCTTC

j_gene: TRBJ2-7
abundance: few
v_gene: TRBV12-3/TRBV12-4
d_gene: TRBD1
CDR3aa: CASTFGTGLYEQYF
CDR3nt: TGTGCCAGCACCTTTGGGACAGGGCTCTACGAGCAGTACTTC

j_gene: TRBJ1-5
abundance: many
v_gene: TRBV18
d_gene: .
CDR3aa: CASSPGGVKPQHF
CDR3nt: TGTGCCAGCTCACCAGGCGGAGTGAAGCCCCAGCATTTT

j_gene: TRBJ1-1
abundance: .
v_gene: TRBV7-9
d_gene: .
CDR3aa: CACSLKGRNTEAFF
CDR3nt: TGTGCCTGCAGCTTAAAGGGGAGGAACACTGAAGCTTTCTTT

j_gene: TRBJ2-4
abundance: many
v_gene: TRBV28
d_gene: .
CDR3aa: CASSLLGDLAKNIQYF
CDR3nt: TGTGCCAGCAGTTTATTAGGGGACCTAGCCAAAAACATTCAGTACTTC

j_gene: TRBJ1-2
abundance: .
v_gene: TRBV20-1
d_gene: TRBD1
CDR3aa: CSATPGQGARSSIYTF
CDR3nt: TGCAGTGCTACCCCGGGACAGGGGGCGAGGTCCTCCATCTACACCTTC

j_gene: TRBJ1-4
abundance: .
v_gene: TRBV12-3/TRBV12-4
d_gene: .
CDR3aa: CASSRGAGEKLFF
CDR3nt: TGTGCCAGCAGCAGAGGGGCAGGAGAAAAACTGTTTTTT

j_gene: TRBJ2-3
abundance: few
v_gene: TRBV5-1
d_gene: TRBD2
CDR3aa: CASKTSALDSTQYF
CDR3nt: TGCGCCAGCAAGACTAGCGCGCTAGATAGTACGCAGTATTTT

j_gene: TRBJ2-4
abundance: .
v_gene: TRBV6-1
d_gene: .
CDR3aa: CASSTLGNIQYF
CDR3nt: TGTGCCAGTTCGACGCTCGGGAACATTCAGTACTTC

j_gene: TRBJ2-1
abundance: few
v_gene: TRBV28
d_gene: TRBD2
CDR3aa: CASRASGSDEQFF
CDR3nt: TGTGCCAGCAGGGCTAGCGGGTCCGATGAGCAGTTCTTC

j_gene: TRBJ2-4
abundance: many
v_gene: TRBV2
d_gene: .
CDR3aa: CASSEVGAPSVGKNIQYF
CDR3nt: TGTGCCAGCAGTGAAGTCGGAGCGCCATCGGTGGGCAAAAACATTCAGTACTTC

j_gene: TRBJ2-1
abundance: few
v_gene: TRBV29-1
d_gene: .
CDR3aa: CSVGGRETGYNNEQFF
CDR3nt: TGCAGCGTGGGGGGCCGGGAGACGGGGTACAACAATGAGCAGTTCTTC

j_gene: TRBJ2-1
abundance: .
v_gene: TRBV28
d_gene: TRBD2
CDR3aa: CASSPAPLAGTEQFF
CDR3nt: TGTGCCAGCAGTCCCGCCCCCCTAGCGGGAACGGAGCAGTTCTTC

j_gene: TRBJ1-5
abundance: few
v_gene: TRBV10-3
d_gene: .
CDR3aa: CAISPGPPQPQHF
CDR3nt: TGTGCCATCAGTCCGGGCCCTCCGCAGCCCCAGCATTTT

j_gene: TRBJ2-3
abundance: many
v_gene: TRBV12-3/TRBV12-4
d_gene: TRBD1
CDR3aa: CASTGTGSTDTQYF
CDR3nt: TGTGCCAGCACCGGGACAGGGAGCACAGATACGCAGTATTTT

j_gene: TRBJ2-1
abundance: many
v_gene: TRBV20-1
d_gene: TRBD2
CDR3aa: CSARYGLAAYNEQFF
CDR3nt: TGCAGTGCTAGGTATGGACTAGCGGCCTACAATGAGCAGTTCTTC

j_gene: TRBJ2-2
abundance: many
v_gene: TRBV2
d_gene: .
CDR3aa: CASLWTQNTGELFF
CDR3nt: TGTGCCAGCTTATGGACACAGAACACCGGGGAGCTGTTTTTT

j_gene: TRBJ2-7
abundance: .
v_gene: TRBV2
d_gene: TRBD2
CDR3aa: CASKVLAGVEQYF
CDR3nt: TGTGCCAGCAAGGTACTAGCGGGAGTCGAGCAGTACTTC

j_gene: TRBJ2-1
abundance: many
v_gene: TRBV6-2/TRBV6-3
d_gene: .
CDR3aa: CASSRPSSWMGEQFF
CDR3nt: TGTGCCAGCAGCCGTCCTAGCTCCTGGATGGGTGAGCAGTTCTTC